This T cell receptor (beta chain) was profiled in a study of OX40 agonist ivuxolimab in advanced cancers. On cycle 4 day 1 and cycle 7 day 1, as well as at baseline, blood was sampled. Data came from immunoSEQ multiplex PCR; TCRdb stores just in-frame clones and leaves some out. The sample holds fewer than 90,000 clones, around nine tenths seen once. This clonotype was sampled from an adult with an advanced solid tumor such as melanoma, head and neck, liver or kidney cancer. The sample in question was CD4+ or CD8+ T cells sorted from blood, obtained in a trial of the OX40 agonist ivuxolimab.

CDR3: CASSEGGSQKDTQYF. The DNA of the CDR3 is TGTGCCAGCAGTGAAGGAGGGTCTCAGAAAGATACGCAGTATTTT. The genes are TRBV28 and TRBJ2-3; possible D gene TRBD2, 6 bases. There are 15 residues in the CDR3. Trimming pared 5 bases from V and 5 bases from J, leaving 17 bases between. The germline V gene encodes CDR1 MDHEN and CDR2 SYDVKM.